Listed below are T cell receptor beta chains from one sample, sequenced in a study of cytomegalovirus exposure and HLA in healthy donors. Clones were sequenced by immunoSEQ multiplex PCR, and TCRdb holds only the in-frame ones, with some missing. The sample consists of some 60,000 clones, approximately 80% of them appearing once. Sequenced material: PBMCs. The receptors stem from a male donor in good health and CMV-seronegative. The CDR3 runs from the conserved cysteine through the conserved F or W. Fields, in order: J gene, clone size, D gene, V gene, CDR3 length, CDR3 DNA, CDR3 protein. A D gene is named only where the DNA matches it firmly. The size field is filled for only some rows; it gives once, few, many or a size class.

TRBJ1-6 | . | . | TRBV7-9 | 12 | TGTGCCAGCAGTTATTATAATTCACCCCTCCACTTT | CASSYYNSPLHF
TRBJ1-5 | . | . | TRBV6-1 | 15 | TGTGCCAGCAGTGAAGCGATAGGGGATTTTGGGCCCCAGCATTTT | CASSEAIGDFGPQHF
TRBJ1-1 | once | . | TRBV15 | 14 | TGTGCCACCAGCAGACGAGCAGGAACAGTTGAAGCTTTCTTT | CATSRRAGTVEAFF
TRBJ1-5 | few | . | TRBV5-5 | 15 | TGTGCCAGCAGCTTTAAAGGGGGTGACAATCAGCCCCAGCATTTT | CASSFKGGDNQPQHF
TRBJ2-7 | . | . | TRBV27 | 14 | TGTGCCAGCAGTTTTAGGTCGGGTGACTACGAGCAGTACTTC | CASSFRSGDYEQYF
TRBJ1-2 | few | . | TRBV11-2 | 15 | TGTGCCAGCAGCTTAGGGGGCGCCGAGGACTATGGCTACACCTTC | CASSLGGAEDYGYTF
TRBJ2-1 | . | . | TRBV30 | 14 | TGTGCCTGGATCCGAGGCCCCCTACCCCATGAGCAGTTCTTC | CAWIRGPLPHEQFF
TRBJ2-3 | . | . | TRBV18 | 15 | TGTGCCAGCTCACCAACGGGGGGCGGGACAGATACGCAGTATTTT | CASSPTGGGTDTQYF
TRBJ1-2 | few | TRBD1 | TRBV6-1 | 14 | TGTGCCAGCAGGACGACAGGGTTGGGCTATGGCTACACCTTC | CASRTTGLGYGYTF
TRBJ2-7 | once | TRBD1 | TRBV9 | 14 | TGTGCCAGCAGCGCCCGGGACAGAAACTACGAGCAGTACTTC | CASSARDRNYEQYF
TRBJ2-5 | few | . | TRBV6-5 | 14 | TGTGCCAGCAGCCCCACCAGGGCACAGGAGACCCAGTACTTC | CASSPTRAQETQYF
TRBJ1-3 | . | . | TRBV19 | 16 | TGTGCCAGTAGCCGATCTGATGAGGGTTCTGGAAACACCATATATTTT | CASSRSDEGSGNTIYF
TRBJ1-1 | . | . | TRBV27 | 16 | TGTGCCAGCAGTTTAAATGTGAGGCTCGGGGACACTGAAGCTTTCTTT | CASSLNVRLGDTEAFF
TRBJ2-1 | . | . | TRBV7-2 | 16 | TGTGCCAGCAGCTTAGAACTAGCCAATGTATACAATGAGCAGTTCTTC | CASSLELANVYNEQFF
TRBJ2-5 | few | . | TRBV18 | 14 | TGTGCCAGCTCACCCGCCGTCCCTAAAGAGACCCAGTACTTC | CASSPAVPKETQYF
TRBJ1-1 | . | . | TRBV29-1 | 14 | TGCAGCGTTGAAGATCGCCGGGGGGGGACTGAAGCTTTCTTT | CSVEDRRGGTEAFF
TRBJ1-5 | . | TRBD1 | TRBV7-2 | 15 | TGTGCCAGCAGCTTAGTTGGGACAGCTTGGCAGCCCCAGCATTTT | CASSLVGTAWQPQHF
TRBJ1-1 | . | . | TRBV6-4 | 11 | TGTGCCAGCAGGGAGGGGACTGAAGCTTTCTTT | CASREGTEAFF
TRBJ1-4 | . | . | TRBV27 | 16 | TGTGCCAGCAGTTTATCGACGGGCCCCAGGGATGAAAAACTGTTTTTT | CASSLSTGPRDEKLFF
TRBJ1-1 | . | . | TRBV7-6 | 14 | TGTGCCAGCAGCTTAAGGCGGGGTAACACTGAAGCTTTCTTT | CASSLRRGNTEAFF
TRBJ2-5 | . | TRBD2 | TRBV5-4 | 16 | TGTGCCAGCAGCTCCAAACTAGCGGGGGGGCAAGAGACCCAGTACTTC | CASSSKLAGGQETQYF
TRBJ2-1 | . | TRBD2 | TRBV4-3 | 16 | TGCGCCAGCAGCCAAGATGGCACTAGCGGGGTCTATGAGCAGTTCTTC | CASSQDGTSGVYEQFF
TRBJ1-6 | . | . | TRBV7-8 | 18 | TGTGCCAGCAGCTTAGACGGGGGGGGTCGGTCTTATAATTCACCCCTCCACTTT | CASSLDGGGRSYNSPLHF
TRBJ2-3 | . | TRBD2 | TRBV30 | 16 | TGTGCCGCCCCAGGGTCGGCGGGGGGGCGAAAAGATACGCAGTATTTT | CAAPGSAGGRKDTQYF
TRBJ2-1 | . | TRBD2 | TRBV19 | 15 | TGTGCCAGTGCCTCGGGACTAGTAATTTACAATGAGCAGTTCTTC | CASASGLVIYNEQFF
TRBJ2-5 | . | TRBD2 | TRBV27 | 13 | TGTGCCAGCTCACGGGGGGTACAAGAGACCCAGTACTTC | CASSRGVQETQYF
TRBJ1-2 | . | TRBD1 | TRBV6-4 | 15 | TGTGCCAGCAGTGACTCGGCAGGGGGTCACTATGGCTACACCTTC | CASSDSAGGHYGYTF
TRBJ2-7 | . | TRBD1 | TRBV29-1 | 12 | TGCAGCGTTGACGGGACAGGGTTCGAGCAGTACTTC | CSVDGTGFEQYF
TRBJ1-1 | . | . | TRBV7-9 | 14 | TGTGCCAGCAGCTTAGGACAGCGGGAGACTGAAGCTTTCTTT | CASSLGQRETEAFF
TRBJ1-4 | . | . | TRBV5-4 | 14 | TGTGCCAGCAGCTTAGACAGTGGTTACGAAAAACTGTTTTTT | CASSLDSGYEKLFF
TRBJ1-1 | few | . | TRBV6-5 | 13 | TGTGCCAGCAGCCTATCGGGCGGGGGTGAAGCTTTCTTT | CASSLSGGGEAFF
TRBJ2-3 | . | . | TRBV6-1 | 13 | TGTGCCAGCAGTGGGGGGGAGACAGATACGCAGTATTTT | CASSGGETDTQYF
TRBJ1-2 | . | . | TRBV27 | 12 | TGTGCCAGCAGGACAGGCCTCTATGGCTACACCTTC | CASRTGLYGYTF
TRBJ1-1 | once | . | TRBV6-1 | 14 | TGTGCCAGCAGTGAAGTGTTACTAGGGAGGGGAGCTTTCTTT | CASSEVLLGRGAFF
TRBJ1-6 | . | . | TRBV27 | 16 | TGTGCCAGCATCCAACCGTCGGACAGATATAATTCACCCCTCCACTTT | CASIQPSDRYNSPLHF
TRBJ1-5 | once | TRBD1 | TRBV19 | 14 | TGTGCCAGTAGTTACAGCAGGGGGAATCAGCCCCAGCATTTT | CASSYSRGNQPQHF
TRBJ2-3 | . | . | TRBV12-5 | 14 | TGTGCTAGTGGTTCGCTGGCTAGCACAGATACGCAGTATTTT | CASGSLASTDTQYF
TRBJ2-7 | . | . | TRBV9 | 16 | TGTGCCAGCAGCGCAGGGTTAGGTGACTTAACATACGAGCAGTACTTC | CASSAGLGDLTYEQYF
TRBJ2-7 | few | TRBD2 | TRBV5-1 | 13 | TGCGCCAGCAGCTCCCTTCGGGGGGGTGAGCAGTACTTC | CASSSLRGGEQYF
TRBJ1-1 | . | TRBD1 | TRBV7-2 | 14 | TGTGCCAGCAGCCCCCGGCAGGGGGGCACTGAAGCTTTCTTT | CASSPRQGGTEAFF
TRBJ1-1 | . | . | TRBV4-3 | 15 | TGCGCCAGCAGCAAAGAGAGATTCTGGGCTGATGAAGCTTTCTTT | CASSKERFWADEAFF
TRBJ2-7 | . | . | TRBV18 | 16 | TGTGCCAGCTCACCACCAAGGGGCAGAGATGAATACGAGCAGTACTTC | CASSPPRGRDEYEQYF